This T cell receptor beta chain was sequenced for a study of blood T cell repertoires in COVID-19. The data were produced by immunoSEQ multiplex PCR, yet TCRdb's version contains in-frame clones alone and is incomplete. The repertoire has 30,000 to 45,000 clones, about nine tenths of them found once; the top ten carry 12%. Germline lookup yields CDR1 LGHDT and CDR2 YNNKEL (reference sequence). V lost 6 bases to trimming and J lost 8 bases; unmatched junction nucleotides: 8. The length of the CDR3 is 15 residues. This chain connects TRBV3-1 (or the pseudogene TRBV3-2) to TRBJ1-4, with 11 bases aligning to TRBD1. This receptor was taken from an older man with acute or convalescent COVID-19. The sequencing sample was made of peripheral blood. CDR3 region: CASRSDRGRFEKLFF. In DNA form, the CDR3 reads TGTGCCAGCAGATCGGACAGGGGGCGCTTCGAAAAACTGTTTTTT.